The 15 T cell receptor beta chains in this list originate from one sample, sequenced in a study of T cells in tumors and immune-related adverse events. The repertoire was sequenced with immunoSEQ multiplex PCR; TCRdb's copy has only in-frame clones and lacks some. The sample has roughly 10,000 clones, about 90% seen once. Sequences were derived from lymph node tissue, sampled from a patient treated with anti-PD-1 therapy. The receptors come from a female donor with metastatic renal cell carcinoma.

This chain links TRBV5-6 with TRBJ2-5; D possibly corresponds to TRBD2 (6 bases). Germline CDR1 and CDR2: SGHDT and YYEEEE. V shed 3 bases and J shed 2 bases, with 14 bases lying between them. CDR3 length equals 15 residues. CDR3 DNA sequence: TGTGCCAGCAGCTCCCACGGGGGAATACAAGAGACCCAGTACTTC. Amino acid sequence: CASSSHGGIQETQYF.

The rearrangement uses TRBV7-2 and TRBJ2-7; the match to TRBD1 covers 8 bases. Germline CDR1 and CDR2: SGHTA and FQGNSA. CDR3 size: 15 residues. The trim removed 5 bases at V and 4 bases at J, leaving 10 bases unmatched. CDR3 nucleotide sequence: TGTGCCAGCAGCCCGAACCAGGGGGCAGGGTACGAGCAGTACTTC. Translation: CASSPNQGAGYEQYF.

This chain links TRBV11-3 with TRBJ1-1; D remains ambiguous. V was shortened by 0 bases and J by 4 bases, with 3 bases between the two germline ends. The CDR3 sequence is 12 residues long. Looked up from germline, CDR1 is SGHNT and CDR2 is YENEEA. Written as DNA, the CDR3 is TGTGCCAGCAGCTTAGACGTCACTGAAGCTTTCTTT. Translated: CASSLDVTEAFF.

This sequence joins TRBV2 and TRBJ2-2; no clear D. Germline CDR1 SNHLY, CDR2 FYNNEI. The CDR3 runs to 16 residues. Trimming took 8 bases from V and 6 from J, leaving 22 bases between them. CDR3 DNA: TGTGCCAGCTGGGGTCCTCTCGTTGGTCGTCCCGGGGAGCTGTTTTTT. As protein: CASWGPLVGRPGELFF.

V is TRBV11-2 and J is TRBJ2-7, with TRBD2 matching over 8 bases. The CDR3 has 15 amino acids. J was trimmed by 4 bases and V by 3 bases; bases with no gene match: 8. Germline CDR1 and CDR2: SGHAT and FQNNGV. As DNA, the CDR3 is TGTGCCAGCAGCTTCCGGGAGGGAGGGCGATACGAGCAGTACTTC. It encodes CASSFREGGRYEQYF.

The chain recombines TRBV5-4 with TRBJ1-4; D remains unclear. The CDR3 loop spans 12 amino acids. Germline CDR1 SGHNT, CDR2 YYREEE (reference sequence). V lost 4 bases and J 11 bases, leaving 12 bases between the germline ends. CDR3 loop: CASSPEVGKLFF. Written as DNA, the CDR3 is TGTGCCAGCAGCCCCGAGGTGGGGAAACTGTTTTTT.

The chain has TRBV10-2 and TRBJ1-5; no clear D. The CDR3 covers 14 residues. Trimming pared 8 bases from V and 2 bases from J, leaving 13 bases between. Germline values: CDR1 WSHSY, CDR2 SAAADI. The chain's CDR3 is CASGGLVGNQPQHF. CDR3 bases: TGCGCCAGCGGAGGACTTGTCGGCAATCAGCCCCAGCATTTT.

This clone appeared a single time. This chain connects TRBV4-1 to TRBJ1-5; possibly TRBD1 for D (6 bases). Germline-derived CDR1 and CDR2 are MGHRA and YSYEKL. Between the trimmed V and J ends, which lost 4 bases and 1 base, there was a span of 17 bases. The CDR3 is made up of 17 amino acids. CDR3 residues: CASSPEVGGWSNQPQHF. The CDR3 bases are TGCGCCAGCAGCCCAGAGGTCGGGGGCTGGAGCAATCAGCCCCAGCATTTT.

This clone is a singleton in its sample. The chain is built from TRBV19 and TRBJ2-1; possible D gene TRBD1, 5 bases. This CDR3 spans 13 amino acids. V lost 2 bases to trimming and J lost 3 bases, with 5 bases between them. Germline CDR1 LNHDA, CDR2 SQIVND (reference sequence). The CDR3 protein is CASSIQGYNEQFF. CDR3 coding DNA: TGTGCCAGTAGTATACAGGGCTACAATGAGCAGTTCTTC. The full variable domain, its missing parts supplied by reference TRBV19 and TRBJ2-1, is DGGITQSPKYLFRKEGQNVTLSCEQNLNHDAMYWYRQDPGQGLRLIYYSQIVNDFQKGDIAEGYSVSREKKESFPLTVTSAQKNPTAFYLCASSIQGYNEQFFGPGTRLTVL.

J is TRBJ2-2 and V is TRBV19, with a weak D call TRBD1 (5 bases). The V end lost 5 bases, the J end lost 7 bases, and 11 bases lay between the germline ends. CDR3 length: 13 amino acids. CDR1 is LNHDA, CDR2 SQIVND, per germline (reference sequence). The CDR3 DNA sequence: TGTGCCAGTAGTTCAGGGTATGGCGGGGAGCTGTTTTTT. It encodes CASSSGYGGELFF.

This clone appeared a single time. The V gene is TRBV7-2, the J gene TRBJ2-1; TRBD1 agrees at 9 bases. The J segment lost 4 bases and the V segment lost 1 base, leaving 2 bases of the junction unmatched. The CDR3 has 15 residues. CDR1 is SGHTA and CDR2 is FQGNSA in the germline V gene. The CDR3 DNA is TGTGCCAGCAGCTTAGGACAGGGGGTTTACAATGAGCAGTTCTTC. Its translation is CASSLGQGVYNEQFF.

CDR3 DNA sequence: TGTGCCAGCAGCTCACGGCCAGGCAATCAGCCCCAGCATTTT. Translated: CASSSRPGNQPQHF. The chain has TRBV27 and TRBJ1-5, with no clear D. Trimming took 6 bases from V and 2 from J, leaving 11 bases between them. The CDR3 spans 14 residues. From germline, CDR1 is MNHEY and CDR2 SMNVEV (reference sequence).

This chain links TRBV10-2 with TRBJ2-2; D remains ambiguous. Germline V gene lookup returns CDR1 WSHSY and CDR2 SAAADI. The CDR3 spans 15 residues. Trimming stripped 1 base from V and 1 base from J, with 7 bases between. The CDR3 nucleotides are TGCGCCAGCAGTGAGTTTTTGGGGAACACCGGGGAGCTGTTTTTT. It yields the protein CASSEFLGNTGELFF.

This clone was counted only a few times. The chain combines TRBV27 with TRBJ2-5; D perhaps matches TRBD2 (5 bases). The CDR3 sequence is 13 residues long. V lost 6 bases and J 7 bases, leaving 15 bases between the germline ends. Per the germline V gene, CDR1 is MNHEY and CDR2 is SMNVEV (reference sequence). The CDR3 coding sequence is TGTGCCAGCAGGGGAGAGTCAATGGGGACCCAGTACTTC. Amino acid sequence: CASRGESMGTQYF.

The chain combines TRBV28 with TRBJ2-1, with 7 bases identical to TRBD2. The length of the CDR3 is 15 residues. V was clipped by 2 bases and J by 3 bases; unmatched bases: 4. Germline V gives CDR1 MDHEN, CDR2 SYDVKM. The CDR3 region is CASSLAGEGYNEQFF. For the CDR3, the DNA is TGTGCCAGCAGTTTAGCGGGAGAGGGCTACAATGAGCAGTTCTTC.